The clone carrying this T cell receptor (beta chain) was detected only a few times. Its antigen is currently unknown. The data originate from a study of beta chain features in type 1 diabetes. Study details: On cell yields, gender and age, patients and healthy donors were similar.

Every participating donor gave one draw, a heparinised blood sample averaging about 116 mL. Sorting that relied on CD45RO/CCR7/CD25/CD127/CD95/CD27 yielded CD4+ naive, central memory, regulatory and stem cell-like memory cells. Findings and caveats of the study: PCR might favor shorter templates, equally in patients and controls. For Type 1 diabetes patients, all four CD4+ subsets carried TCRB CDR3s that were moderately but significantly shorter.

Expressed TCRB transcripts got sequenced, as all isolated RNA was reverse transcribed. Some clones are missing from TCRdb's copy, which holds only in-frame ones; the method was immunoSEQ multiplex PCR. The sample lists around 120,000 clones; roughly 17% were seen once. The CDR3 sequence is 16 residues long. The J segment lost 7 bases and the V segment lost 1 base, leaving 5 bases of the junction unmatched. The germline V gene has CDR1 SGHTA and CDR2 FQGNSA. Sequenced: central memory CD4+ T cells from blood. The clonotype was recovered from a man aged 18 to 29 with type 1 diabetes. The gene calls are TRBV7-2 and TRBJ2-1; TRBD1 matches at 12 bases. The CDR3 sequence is CASSLGWDRGRNEQFF. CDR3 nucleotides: TGTGCCAGCAGCTTAGGATGGGACAGGGGGCGGAATGAGCAGTTCTTC.